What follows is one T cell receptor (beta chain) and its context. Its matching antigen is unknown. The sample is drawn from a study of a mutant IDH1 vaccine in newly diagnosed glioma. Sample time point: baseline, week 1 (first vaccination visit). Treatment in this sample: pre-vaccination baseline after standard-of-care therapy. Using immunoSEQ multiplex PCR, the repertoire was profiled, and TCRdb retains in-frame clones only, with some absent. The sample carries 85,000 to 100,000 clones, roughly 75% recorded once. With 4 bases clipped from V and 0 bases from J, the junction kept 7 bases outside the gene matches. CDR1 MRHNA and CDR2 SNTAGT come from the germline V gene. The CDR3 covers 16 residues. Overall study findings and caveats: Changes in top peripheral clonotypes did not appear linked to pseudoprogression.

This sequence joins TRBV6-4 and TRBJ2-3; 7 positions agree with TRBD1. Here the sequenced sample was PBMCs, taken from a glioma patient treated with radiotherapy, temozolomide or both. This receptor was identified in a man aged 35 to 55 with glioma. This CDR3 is CASSAFPTGSTDTQYF. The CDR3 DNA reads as TGTGCCAGCAGTGCCTTCCCGACAGGGAGCACAGATACGCAGTATTTT.